This T cell receptor beta chain emerged from a study of cytomegalovirus exposure and HLA in healthy donors. Between the trimmed V and J ends, which lost 0 bases and 2 bases, there was a span of 11 bases. The CDR3 runs 16 residues. Germline CDR1 and CDR2: MGHRA and YSYEKL. Amplification used 60 Vbeta primers and 13 Jbeta primers. The repertoire was sequenced with immunoSEQ multiplex PCR; TCRdb's copy has only in-frame clones and lacks some. Here the sample spans approximately 160,000 clones, around 80% being singletons. This clonotype was sampled from a male donor in good health and CMV-seronegative. V usage is TRBV4-1 and J usage is TRBJ1-5; tentative D call: TRBD1 (6 bases). Sequencing was carried out using PBMCs. The CDR3 bases are TGCGCCAGCAGCCAAGACGCGGCAGGGGGCAATCAGCCCCAGCATTTT. Amino acid sequence: CASSQDAAGGNQPQHF.